A single T cell receptor beta chain is shown here with its context. Data came from immunoSEQ multiplex PCR; TCRdb stores just in-frame clones and leaves some out. The sample holds tens of thousands of clones, 85% to 90% seen once. These data originate in a study of PD-1 blockade in classical Hodgkin lymphoma. V was clipped by 0 bases and J by 3 bases; unmatched bases: 8. This CDR3 is built from 16 residues. Germline V CDR1 and CDR2: LNHDA, SQIVND (reference sequence). Relapse was seen in all patients after autologous stem cell transplantation, and brentuximab vedotin exposure was variable. This receptor was identified in a human donor with classical Hodgkin lymphoma. This sample comprised peripheral blood mononuclear cells (PBMCs), obtained before the second cycle of nivolumab. V gene TRBV19 combines with J gene TRBJ2-7, with 7 bases identical to TRBD2. The CDR3 here is CASSIEGGRLNYEQYF. In nucleotides, the CDR3 is TGTGCCAGTAGTATAGAGGGGGGGAGACTAAACTACGAGCAGTACTTC.